This is a list of T cell receptor beta chains from one sample in a study of cytomegalovirus exposure and HLA in healthy donors. Here immunoSEQ multiplex PCR was the method, and the copy in TCRdb shows in-frame clones only, minus some. Found here are approximately 88,000 clones, 78% of them singletons; the top ten hold approximately 6%. Sequencing was carried out using PBMCs. These receptors came from a man aged 18 to 29 in good health and CMV-seropositive. CDR3s include the opening cysteine and the closing phenylalanine or tryptophan. D genes are given only for firm matches. Not all rows give a size; the values are once, few, many and, for expanded clones, a class.

V gene	J gene	clone size	D gene	CDR3 DNA	CDR3 protein
TRBV11-1	TRBJ2-1	-	TRBD2	TGTGCCAGCAGCACGAGCGGGAAGGTGGGTGAGCAGTTCTTC	CASSTSGKVGEQFF
TRBV5-6	TRBJ2-7	-	-	TGTGCCAGCAGCTTCGTCACTCGGAGCCACGAGCAGTACTTC	CASSFVTRSHEQYF
TRBV6-5	TRBJ2-7	-	-	TGTGCCAGCAGTTACCTGCAGGGTCACGAGCAGTACTTC	CASSYLQGHEQYF
TRBV7-3	TRBJ2-1	-	TRBD2	TGTGCCAGCGGGCAGGGCGGGAGTGGGAATGAGCAGTTCTTC	CASGQGGSGNEQFF
TRBV14	TRBJ2-5	-	-	TGTGCCAGCAGCCCCGGGATGGGGTTCACGGAGACCCAGTACTTC	CASSPGMGFTETQYF
TRBV4-2	TRBJ1-1	-	-	TGTGCCAGCAGCCAAGTTGTCTTAGGGCAGGGTGAAGCTTTCTTT	CASSQVVLGQGEAFF
TRBV7-9	TRBJ1-5	-	-	TGTGCCAGCAGCTTAGCGGTAGATCAGCCCCAGCATTTT	CASSLAVDQPQHF
TRBV6-4	TRBJ2-5	-	-	TGTGCCAGCGACAGACGACGGTCAGGGGAGGAGACCCAGTACTTC	CASDRRRSGEETQYF
TRBV5-1	TRBJ2-1	-	TRBD2	TGCGCCAGCAACCCGGGAGGCCCCTACAATGAGCAGTTCTTC	CASNPGGPYNEQFF
TRBV28	TRBJ2-7	-	TRBD1	TGTGCCAGCAGTCTCATAACAGGGGCGCCCTACGAGCAGTACTTC	CASSLITGAPYEQYF
TRBV4-1	TRBJ1-1	-	-	TGCGCCAGCAGCCTAATTCCTACAGGGAACACTGAAGCTTTCTTT	CASSLIPTGNTEAFF
TRBV10-2	TRBJ2-3	-	TRBD2	TGCGCCAGCAGCCCCCGGAGCGGGAATACGCAGTATTTT	CASSPRSGNTQYF
TRBV9	TRBJ1-5	-	-	TGTGCCAGCAGCGTAGGATGGGGAGGCAATCAGCCCCAGCATTTT	CASSVGWGGNQPQHF
TRBV6-5	TRBJ2-5	once	-	TGTGCCAGCGGACGAGGGAGGCAAGAGACCCAGTACTTC	CASGRGRQETQYF
TRBV6-6	TRBJ1-5	-	-	TGTGCCAGCAGACCTACACCCGACAGAGGCCAGCCCCAGCATTTT	CASRPTPDRGQPQHF
TRBV5-1	TRBJ1-1	-	-	TGCGCCAGCAGCTGGGGATCTGGACAGATCAGTCAGGCAGCTTTCTTT	CASSWGSGQISQAAFF
TRBV28	TRBJ1-5	-	-	TGTGCCAGCAGTTTATTGGGCAGTCAGCCCCAGCATTTT	CASSLLGSQPQHF
TRBV6-5	TRBJ2-1	-	TRBD2	TGTGCCAGCAGTTACCCGGTAGTGGAGGGCGGGAGGTTCTTC	CASSYPVVEGGRFF
TRBV2	TRBJ2-3	-	TRBD2	TGTGCCAGCAGTCCCGGGGCTAGCGGGGTCGGAACAGATACGCAGTATTTT	CASSPGASGVGTDTQYF
TRBV5-4	TRBJ2-2	-	TRBD2	TGTGCCAGCAGCTTGGGTAGCGGGAGGGCCGATAGGGAGCTGTTTTTT	CASSLGSGRADRELFF
TRBV4-2	TRBJ2-3	few	TRBD2	TGTGCCAGCAGTCAATCGACGGGGGGAGCAGATACGCAGTATTTT	CASSQSTGGADTQYF
TRBV4-1	TRBJ1-5	-	-	TGCGCCAGCAGCCAAGATGTTCAGAGAAGAGGGCAGCCCCAGCATTTT	CASSQDVQRRGQPQHF
TRBV7-8	TRBJ1-4	-	-	TGTGCCAGCAGCTTATCAGATAATGAAAAACTGTTTTTT	CASSLSDNEKLFF
TRBV7-9	TRBJ2-5	-	TRBD1	TGTGCCAGCAGTCTCGGCAGGGGGCGGGAGACCCAGTACTTC	CASSLGRGRETQYF
TRBV27	TRBJ2-7	-	TRBD2	TGTGCCAGCAGTTTGGATGCGGGAGAGGACTACGAGCAGTACTTC	CASSLDAGEDYEQYF
TRBV20-1	TRBJ2-7	-	-	TGCAGTGCTAGGACTGTGGGGCAGCAGTACTTC	CSARTVGQQYF